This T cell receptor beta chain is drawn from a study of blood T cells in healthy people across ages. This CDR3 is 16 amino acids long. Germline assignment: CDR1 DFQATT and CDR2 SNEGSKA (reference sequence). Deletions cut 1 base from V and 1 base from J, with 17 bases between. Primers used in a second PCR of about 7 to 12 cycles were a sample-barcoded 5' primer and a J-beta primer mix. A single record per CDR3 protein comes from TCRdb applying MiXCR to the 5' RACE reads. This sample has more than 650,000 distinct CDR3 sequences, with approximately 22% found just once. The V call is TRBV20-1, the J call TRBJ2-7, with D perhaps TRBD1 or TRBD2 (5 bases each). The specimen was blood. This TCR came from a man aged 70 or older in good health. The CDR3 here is CSARGVSRDGSYEQYF. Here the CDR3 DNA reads TGCAGTGCTAGAGGCGTGTCCCGGGACGGATCCTACGAGCAGTACTTC.